This T cell receptor (beta chain) was captured by sequencing in a study of T cell changes during pregnancy in multiple sclerosis. The length of the CDR3 is 14 residues. Per germline, CDR1 MNHEY and CDR2 SMNVEV (reference sequence). The V and J ends lost 8 bases and 9 bases, in that order; junction bases with no gene match: 7. Generated by immunoSEQ multiplex PCR, the TCRdb table keeps only in-frame clones and is missing some. This table has roughly 47,000 clones, 80% to 90% appearing once. The source material was CD8+ T cells from peripheral blood mononuclear cells, sampled in the second trimester of pregnancy. The sequence came from a female donor with multiple sclerosis, enrolled in a pregnancy study. The chain couples TRBV27 to TRBJ2-1; 13 bases match TRBD2. The CDR3 spells CASCGLAGAREQFF. The CDR3, as DNA: TGTGCCAGCTGTGGACTAGCGGGGGCCCGTGAGCAGTTCTTC.